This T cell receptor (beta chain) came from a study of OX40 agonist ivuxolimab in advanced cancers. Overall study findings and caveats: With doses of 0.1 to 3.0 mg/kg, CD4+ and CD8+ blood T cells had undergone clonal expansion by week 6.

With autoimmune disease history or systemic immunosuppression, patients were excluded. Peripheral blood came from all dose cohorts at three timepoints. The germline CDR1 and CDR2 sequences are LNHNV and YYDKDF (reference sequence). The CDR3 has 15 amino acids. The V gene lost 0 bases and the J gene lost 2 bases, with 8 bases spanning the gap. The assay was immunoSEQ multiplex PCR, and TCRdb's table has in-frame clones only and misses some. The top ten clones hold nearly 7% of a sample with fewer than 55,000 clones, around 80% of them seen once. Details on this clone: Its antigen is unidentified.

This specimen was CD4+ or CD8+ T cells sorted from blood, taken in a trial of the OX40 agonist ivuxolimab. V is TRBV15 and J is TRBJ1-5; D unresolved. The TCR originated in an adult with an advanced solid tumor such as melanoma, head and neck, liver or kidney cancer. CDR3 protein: CATSRDLQGNQPQHF. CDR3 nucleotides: TGTGCCACCAGCAGAGATCTCCAGGGCAATCAGCCCCAGCATTTT.